The 12 T cell receptor beta chains below were found in one sample sequenced in a study of CDR3 diversity in severe acne. TCRdb re-called the PCR reads with MiXCR, one entry per CDR3 protein. The table includes 84,000 or so distinct CDR3 sequences, around half detected once. Source material: blood. These receptors were collected from a male donor in good health, serving as a control.

In its sample, this clonotype was seen once. V and J are TRBV7-6 and TRBJ1-4, with D tentatively TRBD1 (6 bases). Germline lookup yields CDR1 SGHVS and CDR2 FNYEAQ. The CDR3 runs 13 residues. Trimming pared 5 bases from V and 11 bases from J, leaving 15 bases between. The CDR3 loop reads CASSPGGADKLFF. CDR3 nucleotides: TGTGCCAGCAGCCCCGGGGGGGCGGATAAACTGTTTTTT. Together with reference TRBV7-6 and TRBJ1-4, the CDR3 gives the full variable domain: GAGVSQSPRYKVTKRGQDVALRCDPISGHVSLYWYRQALGQGPEFLTYFNYEAQQDKSGLPNDRFSAERPEGSISTLTIQRTEQRDSAMYRCASSPGGADKLFFGSGTQLSVL.

V usage is TRBV15 and J usage is TRBJ1-1; TRBD1 might be the D (5 bases). The germline V gene has CDR1 LNHNV and CDR2 YYDKDF (reference sequence). The ends were cut back, 5 bases at V and 9 bases at J, with 25 bases in the middle. The CDR3 spans 16 residues. The CDR3: CATSPPWARAGPKAFF. The CDR3, as DNA: TGTGCCACCAGCCCCCCCTGGGCAAGGGCAGGGCCTAAAGCTTTCTTT.

This clonotype has at least ten counts. This chain uses TRBV7-7 with TRBJ2-1, with 9 positions matching TRBD2. There are 15 residues in the CDR3. Germline CDR1 is SSHAT and CDR2 is FNYEAQ (reference sequence). V was clipped by 2 bases and J by 7 bases; unmatched bases: 6. The CDR3 sequence: CASSLKAGGSNEQFF. CDR3 nucleotide sequence: TGTGCCAGCAGCTTAAAAGCGGGGGGTTCGAATGAGCAGTTCTTC.

The rearrangement uses TRBV12-3 or TRBV12-4 and TRBJ1-6; D perhaps matches TRBD1 (6 bases). Deletions cut 5 bases from V and 6 bases from J, with 17 bases between. The CDR3 has 16 residues. The CDR3 region has the DNA TGTGCCAGCAGTCCCACGGACAGAGGCCTTAATTCACCCCTCCACTTT. This gives the protein CASSPTDRGLNSPLHF.

This clonotype was recorded only once. V gene TRBV6-5 combines with J gene TRBJ1-4; D perhaps matches TRBD1 (5 bases). V was cut by 5 bases and J by 8 bases, with 21 bases left in between. The CDR3 runs 16 residues. Germline V gene data show CDR1 as MNHEY and CDR2 as SVGAGI. The CDR3 DNA reads TGTGCCAGCAGTCCAAACCCCAGGGCGGAAGGAGAAAAACTGTTTTTT. Amino acids: CASSPNPRAEGEKLFF.

This clonotype came up many times. This chain uses TRBV25-1 with TRBJ2-2; no reliable D call. With 0 bases removed from V and 0 bases from J, the gap between germline ends came to 14 bases. This CDR3 has 18 amino acids. Looked up from germline, CDR1 is MGHDK and CDR2 is SYGVNS. This chain's CDR3 is CASSEYIVRNANTGELFF. The CDR3 nucleotides read TGTGCCAGCAGTGAATATATCGTACGGAACGCGAACACCGGGGAGCTGTTTTTT.

By share, this clonotype ranks as medium-sized. The genes are TRBV5-1 and TRBJ2-2, with D perhaps TRBD1 (6 bases). V was trimmed by 0 bases and J by 11 bases, leaving 8 bases between them. Germline CDR1 SGHRS, CDR2 YFSETQ. CDR3 size: 12 residues. This chain's CDR3 is CASSLGTVELFF. The CDR3 coding sequence is TGCGCCAGCAGCTTGGGGACAGTTGAGCTGTTTTTT.

Comment on this clonotype: No DNA is shown, since the ends of the CDR3 on it are uncertain; the CDR3 is the one TCRdb lists. This chain links TRBV11-2 with TRBJ1-3; the D segment call TRBD1 is taken from the table without a DNA check. The germline V gene encodes CDR1 SGHAT and CDR2 FQNNGV. The CDR3 length equals 20 residues, ends included. This chain's CDR3 is CASSPGSNTEAFFGQGTIYF.

V is TRBV25-1 and J is TRBJ1-5; D is ambiguous. V dropped 5 bases and J dropped 10 bases, with 12 bases sitting between them. Germline CDR1 MGHDK, CDR2 SYGVNS. This CDR3 comprises 12 residues. The CDR3 loop is CASSLQPVPQHF. CDR3 nucleotides: TGTGCCAGCAGTTTACAGCCCGTTCCCCAGCATTTT. Complete variable domain (other parts from reference TRBV25-1 and TRBJ1-5): EADIYQTPRYLVIGTGKKITLECSQTMGHDKMYWYQQDPGMELHLIHYSYGVNSTEKGDLSSESTVSRIRTEHFPLTLESARPSHTSQYLCASSLQPVPQHFGDGTRLSIL.

The table lists this clonotype with many counts. One base away lies a much larger clone, so this may be a sequencing read error. V and J are TRBV29-1 and TRBJ1-4; no reliable D call. The CDR3 is made up of 11 amino acids. Per the germline V gene, CDR1 is SQVTM and CDR2 is ANQGSEA. In DNA form, the CDR3 reads TGCAGCGTTGAGCATAATGAAAGACTGTTTTTT. It codes for CSVEHNERLFF.

The chain joins TRBV20-1 to TRBJ2-7; the match to TRBD1 covers 8 bases. The CDR3 is 14 residues long. The V and J ends lost 1 base and 4 bases, in that order; junction bases with no gene match: 6. Per germline, CDR1 DFQATT and CDR2 SNEGSKA (reference sequence). CDR3 nucleotide sequence: TGCAGTGCTAGAGGACAGGGGCTCGGGTACGAGCAGTACTTC. Translating it yields CSARGQGLGYEQYF.

The chain joins TRBV20-1 to TRBJ1-5; a weak D match, TRBD1 (5 bases). The CDR3 consists of 14 residues. Germline CDR1 reads DFQATT; CDR2 reads SNEGSKA (reference sequence). The ends were cut back, 1 base at V and 0 bases at J, with 7 bases in the middle. CDR3 sequence (DNA): TGCAGTGCTAGAGTGACAGTTAGCAATCAGCCCCAGCATTTT. As protein: CSARVTVSNQPQHF.